This T cell receptor beta chain was profiled in a study of T cell repertoires in cytomegalovirus infection (dated by TCRdb to the late 2010s). For the wider study: Alongside well-studied HLA-B-restricted epitopes, the peptide stimulations were aimed at recently identified HLA-C-restricted CMV epitopes, whose presentation resists viral immunomodulation. The HLA type of each donor mattered for the analysis, because public TCR beta signatures pointed to carriage of CMV infection along with the matching HLA type.

The CDR3, cysteine through phenylalanine, is 14 amino acids long. Here the CDR3 DNA is all that survives: 42 bases in frame from base 1. Per the germline V gene, SQVTM is the CDR1 and ANQGSEA is the CDR2. V gives up 7 bases and J gives up 0 bases, and the segment between their germline ends measures 10 bases. The study at large found these results: In the ex vivo response, HLA-C-restricted CMV-specific TCR beta clonotypes were dominant, and in two of eight donors the single most frequent clonotype came from this HLA-C-restricted group. Carriers of CMV infection plus the relevant HLA type were discriminated by the cumulative frequency of public TCR beta family members in the study cohort and in an independent approximately 350-donor cohort.

The treatment or condition label, read with the paper, signifies: in vitro stimulation with specific CMV peptide epitopes to enrich CMV-specific T cells. A few counts support this clonotype. Its antigen target is currently unknown. No clone much larger than this one lies a single base away; base qualities are absent. Sequenced using an Illumina HiSeq 1500. The public reads were reanalyzed by TCRdb: fastp trimming at Q25, MiXCR alignment, in-frame beta chains only. Rows are combined by CDR3 protein, so each entry shows the most common genes and DNA. For this sample there are some 43,000 distinct CDR3 sequences; roughly 22% appear just once. Of the sample, roughly 89% falls within the top ten clones.

The source of this sequence is a human donor in good health (CMV status not recorded). Some clones in this sample may be carry-over from other donors' samples. The sample was CD8+ T cells from cultured PBMCs, taken from culture after CMV antigen stimulation. The chain links TRBV29-1 with TRBJ2-6; matching of 5 bases hints at TRBD1 as the D gene. The nucleotide sequence reads as follows: TGCAGCGCCCGACAGAACTCTGGGGCCAACGTCCTGACTTTC. Translation gives CSARQNSGANVLTF.